Included here is one T cell receptor beta chain sequence, with context. Antigen specificity is unknown. This record comes from a study of cytomegalovirus exposure and HLA in healthy donors. Overall study findings and caveats: The authors reported that TCR beta sequences could predict HLA-A and HLA-B alleles. These predictions were accurate for most subjects in the first cohort. Clonal expansion was found to be greater in HLA-associated TCR beta chains than in equally common others in a later analysis. The number of N-insertions in an Asian-associated ancestry cluster was reportedly below the approximately 690-donor mean in a later analysis. Researchers reported in a later analysis that common viral pathogens appeared linked to several top clusters.

The CDR3 loop spans 14 amino acids. V lost 1 base, J lost 8 bases, and 14 bases lay in between. Germline CDR1 and CDR2: MGHRA and YSYEKL. Primers: 60 Vbeta forward and 13 Jbeta reverse. This table comes from immunoSEQ multiplex PCR, and its TCRdb copy is limited to in-frame clones, with some not included. Here the sample spans a few hundred thousand clones, under 90% being singletons. This sequence was found in a girl aged 2-10 years in good health and CMV-seronegative. This rearrangement joins TRBV4-1 to TRBJ1-1; TRBD1 is a possible D gene (6 bases). Sequenced sample: PBMCs. The CDR3 loop is CASSQARGAEEAFF. The DNA for the CDR3 is TGCGCCAGCAGCCAAGCCAGGGGTGCTGAGGAAGCTTTCTTT.